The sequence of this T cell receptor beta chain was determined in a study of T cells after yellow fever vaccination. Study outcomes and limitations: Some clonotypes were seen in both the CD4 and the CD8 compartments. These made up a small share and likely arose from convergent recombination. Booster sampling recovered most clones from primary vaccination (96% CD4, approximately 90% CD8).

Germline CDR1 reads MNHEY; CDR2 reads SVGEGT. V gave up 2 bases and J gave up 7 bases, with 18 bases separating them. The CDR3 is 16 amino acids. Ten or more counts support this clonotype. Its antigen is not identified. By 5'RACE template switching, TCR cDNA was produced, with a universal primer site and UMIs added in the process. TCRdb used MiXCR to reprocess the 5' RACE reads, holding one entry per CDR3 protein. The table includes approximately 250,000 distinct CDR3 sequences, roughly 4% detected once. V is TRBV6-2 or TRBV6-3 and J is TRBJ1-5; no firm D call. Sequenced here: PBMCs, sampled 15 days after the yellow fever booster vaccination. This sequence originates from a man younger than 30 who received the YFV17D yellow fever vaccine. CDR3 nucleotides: TGTGCCAGCAGTTACGGGTGGGGTCCCAAGGTCCAGCCCCAGCATTTT. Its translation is CASSYGWGPKVQPQHF.